The clone carrying this T cell receptor (beta chain) has at least ten counts. What it binds is not known. This clone may be a read error of a much larger clone one base away. These data are taken from a study of blood T cells in healthy people across ages. Study-level findings and limits: TCR beta diversity was tightly associated with the proportion of naive T cells. Across the age range, TCR beta diversity per million T cells fell in a roughly linear way.

Trimming took 3 bases from V and 10 from J, leaving 17 bases between them. Germline values: CDR1 SGHDT, CDR2 YYEEEE. The CDR3 consists of 14 residues. Then a second PCR, running roughly 7 to 11 cycles, was carried out with a sample-barcoded 5' primer and a J-beta primer mix. Any given sample supplied a minimum of 2.5 million CDR3-containing paired-end reads. TCRdb independently ran MiXCR on the 5' RACE reads; one entry per CDR3 protein. This sample carries roughly 900,000 distinct CDR3 sequences, more than 25% of them seen once, and the ten largest clones take roughly 17%. The chain couples TRBV5-6 to TRBJ2-1, with a tentative D call TRBD2 (7 bases). Sample: blood. This clonotype was obtained from a woman older than 75 in good health. DNA for the CDR3: TGTGCCAGCAGCTATGGGGAGGGGGGCGTAGAGCAGTTCTTC. Translation gives CASSYGEGGVEQFF.